This T cell receptor (beta chain) is from a study of cytomegalovirus exposure and HLA in healthy donors. Study as a whole: For the 300 to 450 genotyped donors, more than 80% fell within the Caucasian-associated ancestry cluster.

V lost 3 bases and J 8 bases, leaving 10 bases between the germline ends. CDR1 is SNHLY and CDR2 is FYNNEI in the germline V gene. The CDR3 sequence is 13 residues long. PCR used 60 Vbeta primers and 13 Jbeta primers. Measured with immunoSEQ multiplex PCR; TCRdb has only the in-frame clones, and not every one. The data show approximately 150,000 clones, 80% to 85% seen once. V is TRBV2 and J is TRBJ1-4; D might be TRBD1 (6 bases). The TCR comes from a human donor in good health. Sequencing was carried out using PBMCs. This CDR3 is CASSEQGREKLFF. DNA for the CDR3: TGTGCCAGCAGTGAGCAGGGGAGAGAAAAACTGTTTTTT.